This T cell receptor (beta chain) was sequenced for a study of T cell changes during pregnancy in multiple sclerosis. Only in-frame clones appear in the TCRdb table, and some are missing; sequencing was by immunoSEQ multiplex PCR. The repertoire has fewer than 65,000 clones, about 92% of them found once; the top ten carry more than 2.5%. This CDR3 is built from 16 residues. V was trimmed by 5 bases and J by 2 bases, leaving 16 bases between them. Germline-derived CDR1 and CDR2 are SGHTA and FQGNSA. The sequence derives from a female donor in good health, enrolled as a control in a pregnancy study. The sequences come from peripheral blood, collected in the first trimester of pregnancy. The chain has TRBV7-2 and TRBJ2-1, with D perhaps matching TRBD2 (6 bases). CDR3 sequence: CASSQDRDSTYNEQFF. CDR3 DNA sequence: TGTGCCAGCAGCCAAGACCGGGACTCGACCTACAATGAGCAGTTCTTC.